Listed below are T cell receptor beta chains from one sample, sequenced in a study of blood T cell repertoires in COVID-19. Assay: immunoSEQ multiplex PCR; the TCRdb copy retains only in-frame clones and omits some. The sample lists fewer than 110,000 clones; over 80% were seen once. The sample was peripheral blood. These receptors came from a man aged 50 or older with acute or convalescent COVID-19. Each CDR3 is given with its conserved first and last residue. Fields, in order: J gene, V gene, D gene, clone size, CDR3 protein, CDR3 DNA. The D gene is left open where the match is weak. Clone size is not always given. Where it is, it says once, few, many or a class for expanded clones.

j_gene: TRBJ1-2
v_gene: TRBV4-1
d_gene: -
abundance: -
CDR3aa: CASSRERSEDGYTF
CDR3nt: TGCGCCAGCAGCCGCGAACGATCGGAGGACGGCTACACCTTC

j_gene: TRBJ2-3
v_gene: TRBV19
d_gene: -
abundance: -
CDR3aa: CASSIVSSTDTQYF
CDR3nt: TGTGCCAGTAGTATAGTTAGCAGCACAGATACGCAGTATTTT

j_gene: TRBJ2-2
v_gene: TRBV7-9
d_gene: -
abundance: -
CDR3aa: CASSLDSGNTGELFF
CDR3nt: TGTGCCAGCAGCTTAGACTCGGGGAACACCGGGGAGCTGTTTTTT

j_gene: TRBJ2-2
v_gene: TRBV9
d_gene: TRBD2
abundance: -
CDR3aa: CASSVEKRGPNTGELFF
CDR3nt: TGTGCCAGCAGCGTAGAGAAGCGGGGGCCCAACACCGGGGAGCTGTTTTTT

j_gene: TRBJ2-1
v_gene: TRBV7-8
d_gene: -
abundance: -
CDR3aa: CASSLAGGNEQFF
CDR3nt: TGTGCCAGCAGCTTAGCAGGGGGCAATGAGCAGTTCTTC

j_gene: TRBJ1-1
v_gene: TRBV13
d_gene: -
abundance: -
CDR3aa: CASSLPGGRRAFF
CDR3nt: TGTGCCAGCAGCTTACCGGGGGGGAGACGGGCTTTCTTT

j_gene: TRBJ2-2
v_gene: TRBV6-2/TRBV6-3
d_gene: -
abundance: -
CDR3aa: CASSSRDTGELFF
CDR3nt: TGTGCCAGCAGTTCCCGGGACACCGGGGAGCTGTTTTTT

j_gene: TRBJ1-1
v_gene: TRBV10-3
d_gene: TRBD1
abundance: -
CDR3aa: CAITKGANTEAFF
CDR3nt: TGTGCCATCACGAAGGGGGCGAACACTGAAGCTTTCTTT

j_gene: TRBJ2-7
v_gene: TRBV7-2
d_gene: -
abundance: -
CDR3aa: CASSLQHRYEQYF
CDR3nt: TGTGCCAGCAGCTTACAACACCGCTACGAGCAGTACTTC

j_gene: TRBJ2-5
v_gene: TRBV7-9
d_gene: TRBD2
abundance: -
CDR3aa: CASSPGGSITQYF
CDR3nt: TGTGCCAGCAGCCCCGGGGGGTCGATTACCCAGTACTTC

j_gene: TRBJ2-1
v_gene: TRBV28
d_gene: TRBD2
abundance: -
CDR3aa: CASSSRMRGGLEQFF
CDR3nt: TGTGCCAGCAGTAGTCGGATGCGGGGGGGCCTTGAGCAGTTCTTC

j_gene: TRBJ2-2
v_gene: TRBV27
d_gene: -
abundance: -
CDR3aa: CASSPLNTGELFF
CDR3nt: TGTGCCAGCAGTCCCTTAAACACCGGGGAGCTGTTTTTT

j_gene: TRBJ1-2
v_gene: TRBV2
d_gene: TRBD1
abundance: -
CDR3aa: CASREGQGYYGYTF
CDR3nt: TGTGCCAGCAGGGAAGGACAGGGCTACTATGGCTACACCTTC

j_gene: TRBJ2-7
v_gene: TRBV6-5
d_gene: -
abundance: -
CDR3aa: CASTDEPGISYEQYF
CDR3nt: TGTGCCAGCACCGACGAACCGGGGATTAGCTACGAGCAGTACTTC

j_gene: TRBJ1-4
v_gene: TRBV9
d_gene: -
abundance: -
CDR3aa: CASSVALAEKLFF
CDR3nt: TGTGCCAGCAGCGTAGCCCTAGCTGAAAAACTGTTTTTT

j_gene: TRBJ1-2
v_gene: TRBV27
d_gene: TRBD1
abundance: -
CDR3aa: CASRLTGVSNYGYTF
CDR3nt: TGTGCCAGCAGACTGACAGGGGTCTCTAACTATGGCTACACCTTC

j_gene: TRBJ2-1
v_gene: TRBV7-2
d_gene: -
abundance: -
CDR3aa: CASSLDSSYNEQFF
CDR3nt: TGTGCCAGCAGCTTAGACTCCTCCTACAATGAGCAGTTCTTC

j_gene: TRBJ1-1
v_gene: TRBV18
d_gene: -
abundance: -
CDR3aa: CASSPRGDTFEAFF
CDR3nt: TGTGCCAGCTCCCCCCGGGGGGATACTTTTGAAGCTTTCTTT

j_gene: TRBJ1-5
v_gene: TRBV5-1
d_gene: -
abundance: -
CDR3aa: CASSSSQRLEEFRNGNQPQHF
CDR3nt: TGCGCCAGCAGCTCCTCCCAGCGGTTGGAGGAATTTCGGAATGGCAATCAGCCCCAGCATTTT

j_gene: TRBJ1-6
v_gene: TRBV11-3
d_gene: TRBD1
abundance: -
CDR3aa: CASSSSQGARLNSPLHF
CDR3nt: TGTGCCAGCAGCTCGTCACAGGGGGCGAGACTTAATTCACCCCTCCACTTT

j_gene: TRBJ1-2
v_gene: TRBV4-1
d_gene: TRBD1
abundance: -
CDR3aa: CASSHPFTGQGRYGYTF
CDR3nt: TGCGCCAGCAGCCACCCATTCACAGGACAGGGAAGATATGGCTACACCTTC

j_gene: TRBJ1-5
v_gene: TRBV7-8
d_gene: TRBD1
abundance: -
CDR3aa: CASSLTDRGGREPQHF
CDR3nt: TGTGCCAGCAGCTTAACCGACAGGGGGGGACGGGAGCCCCAGCATTTT

j_gene: TRBJ2-2
v_gene: TRBV19
d_gene: -
abundance: -
CDR3aa: CASSETGGRDTGELFF
CDR3nt: TGTGCCAGTAGTGAGACAGGTGGAAGGGACACCGGGGAGCTGTTTTTT

j_gene: TRBJ1-2
v_gene: TRBV29-1
d_gene: TRBD1
abundance: -
CDR3aa: CSAGQGSDYGYTF
CDR3nt: TGCAGCGCTGGACAGGGGTCTGACTATGGCTACACCTTC

j_gene: TRBJ1-1
v_gene: TRBV7-9
d_gene: -
abundance: -
CDR3aa: CASSLTGLGAEAFF
CDR3nt: TGTGCCAGCAGCTTAACCGGGCTAGGGGCTGAAGCTTTCTTT

j_gene: TRBJ2-7
v_gene: TRBV28
d_gene: -
abundance: -
CDR3aa: CASSLYQGSHEQYF
CDR3nt: TGTGCCAGCAGTTTATATCAGGGTAGTCACGAGCAGTACTTC

j_gene: TRBJ1-2
v_gene: TRBV12-3/TRBV12-4
d_gene: -
abundance: -
CDR3aa: CASSIGANGYTF
CDR3nt: TGTGCCAGCAGCATAGGGGCGAACGGCTACACCTTC

j_gene: TRBJ2-3
v_gene: TRBV29-1
d_gene: TRBD1
abundance: -
CDR3aa: CSVSGTGRADTQYF
CDR3nt: TGCAGCGTTTCCGGGACAGGGAGAGCAGATACGCAGTATTTT

j_gene: TRBJ2-1
v_gene: TRBV7-9
d_gene: -
abundance: -
CDR3aa: CATYPRSSYNEQFF
CDR3nt: TGTGCCACCTACCCTAGGAGCTCCTACAATGAGCAGTTCTTC

j_gene: TRBJ1-5
v_gene: TRBV19
d_gene: TRBD1
abundance: -
CDR3aa: CASTQDRGVNQPQHF
CDR3nt: TGTGCCAGTACCCAAGACAGGGGGGTCAATCAGCCCCAGCATTTT

j_gene: TRBJ2-1
v_gene: TRBV19
d_gene: TRBD2
abundance: -
CDR3aa: CASQQTSGGANEQFF
CDR3nt: TGTGCCAGTCAACAGACTAGCGGGGGGGCCAATGAGCAGTTCTTC

j_gene: TRBJ1-4
v_gene: TRBV19
d_gene: -
abundance: -
CDR3aa: CASSARAATYEKLFF
CDR3nt: TGTGCCAGCTCCGCGCGGGCAGCTACTTATGAAAAACTGTTTTTT

j_gene: TRBJ1-5
v_gene: TRBV4-2
d_gene: -
abundance: -
CDR3aa: CASSPGVSNQPQHF
CDR3nt: TGTGCCAGCAGCCCCGGGGTTAGCAATCAGCCCCAGCATTTT

j_gene: TRBJ2-1
v_gene: TRBV6-1
d_gene: TRBD2
abundance: -
CDR3aa: CASSDLTSGGAYYNEQFF
CDR3nt: TGTGCCAGCAGTGATTTGACTAGCGGGGGGGCTTACTACAATGAGCAGTTCTTC

j_gene: TRBJ1-5
v_gene: TRBV30
d_gene: TRBD1
abundance: -
CDR3aa: CAWRGQGASQPQHF
CDR3nt: TGTGCCTGGAGGGGACAGGGGGCTAGTCAGCCCCAGCATTTT

j_gene: TRBJ2-6
v_gene: TRBV19
d_gene: TRBD2
abundance: -
CDR3aa: CASSMRGGSGANVLTF
CDR3nt: TGTGCCAGTAGTATGCGGGGGGGCTCTGGGGCCAACGTCCTGACTTTC

j_gene: TRBJ1-6
v_gene: TRBV7-6
d_gene: -
abundance: -
CDR3aa: CASSLGQRDSPLHF
CDR3nt: TGTGCCAGCAGCTTAGGGCAGCGGGATTCACCCCTCCACTTT

j_gene: TRBJ1-5
v_gene: TRBV6-6
d_gene: TRBD1
abundance: -
CDR3aa: CASRQRQGGGNQPQHF
CDR3nt: TGTGCCAGCAGGCAGAGACAGGGGGGAGGAAATCAGCCCCAGCATTTT

j_gene: TRBJ1-6
v_gene: TRBV24-1
d_gene: TRBD1
abundance: -
CDR3aa: CATSDSGTGDSPLHF
CDR3nt: TGTGCCACCAGTGATTCCGGGACAGGGGACTCACCCCTCCACTTT

j_gene: TRBJ2-1
v_gene: TRBV29-1
d_gene: TRBD1
abundance: -
CDR3aa: CSVGTGGIHEQFF
CDR3nt: TGCAGCGTTGGGACAGGGGGCATCCATGAGCAGTTCTTC

j_gene: TRBJ1-6
v_gene: TRBV6-1
d_gene: TRBD1
abundance: -
CDR3aa: CASSEWDRDSPLHF
CDR3nt: TGTGCCAGCAGTGAATGGGACAGGGACTCACCCCTCCACTTT

j_gene: TRBJ2-3
v_gene: TRBV7-2
d_gene: -
abundance: once
CDR3aa: CASSLANLATSTDTQYF
CDR3nt: TGTGCCAGCAGCTTAGCGAATTTAGCGACTAGCACAGATACGCAGTATTTT

j_gene: TRBJ2-1
v_gene: TRBV18
d_gene: TRBD2
abundance: -
CDR3aa: CASSPPKRGDEQFF
CDR3nt: TGTGCCAGCTCACCACCGAAGCGGGGGGATGAGCAGTTCTTC

j_gene: TRBJ1-3
v_gene: TRBV28
d_gene: -
abundance: -
CDR3aa: CASSEGRQGHTIYF
CDR3nt: TGTGCCAGCAGTGAAGGAAGGCAGGGGCACACCATATATTTT

j_gene: TRBJ2-2
v_gene: TRBV6-2/TRBV6-3
d_gene: TRBD2
abundance: once
CDR3aa: CASSRLAGTTGELFF
CDR3nt: TGTGCCAGCAGCAGACTAGCGGGGACCACCGGGGAGCTGTTTTTT

j_gene: TRBJ1-4
v_gene: TRBV18
d_gene: -
abundance: -
CDR3aa: CASSPRAREKLFF
CDR3nt: TGTGCCAGCTCACCACGTGCGAGGGAAAAACTGTTTTTT

j_gene: TRBJ1-5
v_gene: TRBV3-1/TRBV3-2
d_gene: -
abundance: -
CDR3aa: CASSQEGRGRTNQPQHF
CDR3nt: TGTGCCAGCAGCCAAGAAGGCAGGGGAAGGACCAATCAGCCCCAGCATTTT

j_gene: TRBJ1-1
v_gene: TRBV29-1
d_gene: -
abundance: -
CDR3aa: CSVNDSPNTEAFF
CDR3nt: TGCAGCGTGAATGACAGCCCGAACACTGAAGCTTTCTTT

j_gene: TRBJ2-1
v_gene: TRBV5-5
d_gene: -
abundance: -
CDR3aa: CASASRYGSYNEQFF
CDR3nt: TGTGCCAGCGCGTCTCGGTACGGCTCCTACAATGAGCAGTTCTTC

j_gene: TRBJ1-3
v_gene: TRBV6-1
d_gene: -
abundance: -
CDR3aa: CASSDEGLPGNTIYF
CDR3nt: TGTGCCAGCAGTGATGAGGGACTGCCTGGAAACACCATATATTTT